This T cell receptor beta chain was obtained from a study of blood T cell repertoires in COVID-19. Study context: Sites in the United States, Italy and Spain provided acute and convalescent COVID-19 samples. From T cells, B-cell-depleted T cells, or PBMCs came the material, which was cDNA or gDNA.

Original methodology: Nucleated cell counts were estimated from reference gene primer amplification. Data came from immunoSEQ multiplex PCR; TCRdb stores just in-frame clones and leaves some out. Clonal size and the V and J genes are those of that table, whereas D and trimming came from the DNA. Of around 80,000 clones in the sample, 80% are singletons; the top ten hold around 5.2%. The CDR3 contains 12 residues. The germline CDR1 and CDR2 sequences are SGHKS and YYEKEE (reference sequence). V was clipped by 4 bases and J by 8 bases, with 12 bases between them. The chain recombines TRBV5-5 with TRBJ1-1, with a possible D match to TRBD1 (6 bases). The sequencing sample was made of peripheral blood. This sequence was found in a woman between 65 and 79 years old with acute or convalescent COVID-19. The CDR3 nucleotides read TGTGCCAGCAGCATACAGGGTGGCGAAGCTTTCTTT. This codes for CASSIQGGEAFF.